A selection of T cell receptor beta chains follows, all from one sample in a study of T-cell memory formation after mild COVID-19. A single record per CDR3 protein comes from TCRdb applying MiXCR to the 5' RACE reads. The sample lists about 240,000 distinct CDR3 sequences, 8.5% to 9.5% seen once, with 22% in the top ten. The sample taken for sequencing was PBMCs or a T cell subset sorted from them (not recorded which). These receptor sequences come from a man younger than 30 who had mild COVID-19 (a few samples of this study predate the infection). Cell type and time point are not known. CDR3s include the opening cysteine and the closing phenylalanine or tryptophan. The D gene is left open where the match is weak. The listing skips clone size in some rows; elsewhere it reads once, few, many or a size class.

size | J | D | V | CDR3 | DNA
- | TRBJ2-5 | TRBD2 | TRBV4-2 | CASSQDPGGKETQYF | TGTGCCAGCAGCCAAGATCCGGGGGGAAAAGAGACCCAGTACTTC
few | TRBJ2-1 | - | TRBV10-2 | CASSESTSSYNEQFF | TGCGCCAGCAGTGAGTCGACGAGCTCCTACAATGAGCAGTTCTTC
many | TRBJ2-2 | - | TRBV6-2/TRBV6-3 | CASSYVGRLGTGELFF | TGTGCCAGCAGTTACGTGGGGCGCTTGGGCACCGGGGAGCTGTTTTTT
many | TRBJ2-3 | TRBD2 | TRBV7-3 | CASSLGGAEDTQYF | TGTGCCAGCAGCCTCGGGGGGGCTGAGGATACGCAGTATTTT
many | TRBJ1-2 | - | TRBV20-1 | CSAGGYTF | TGCAGTGCTGGGGGCTACACCTTC
- | TRBJ2-3 | TRBD2 | TRBV7-6 | CASSLAATSGTDTQYF | TGTGCCAGCAGCTTAGCAGCGACTAGCGGCACAGATACGCAGTATTTT
few | TRBJ1-2 | - | TRBV20-1 | CSARKTAGGYGYTF | TGCAGTGCTAGAAAGACAGCCGGGGGCTATGGCTACACCTTC
many | TRBJ2-3 | TRBD1 | TRBV5-1 | CASSLARTGVDTQYF | TGCGCCAGCAGCTTAGCCCGGACAGGGGTAGATACGCAGTATTTT
few | TRBJ1-5 | - | TRBV10-3 | CAIKADSNQPQHF | TGTGCCATCAAGGCGGATAGCAATCAGCCCCAGCATTTT
few | TRBJ2-5 | - | TRBV12-3/TRBV12-4 | CASSLQDGLGTQYF | TGTGCCAGCAGTTTACAGGACGGACTTGGCACCCAGTACTTC
few | TRBJ1-1 | - | TRBV6-2/TRBV6-3 | CASSSQSYTEAFF | TGTGCCAGCAGTTCCCAGTCCTACACTGAAGCTTTCTTT
few | TRBJ1-2 | - | TRBV24-1 | CATSDLVGYTF | TGTGCCACCAGTGATTTGGTTGGCTACACCTTC
many | TRBJ1-5 | - | TRBV7-2 | CASSYPMNHRDPTQHF | TGTGCCAGCAGCTACCCAATGAACCACCGGGACCCCACCCAGCATTTT
many | TRBJ2-5 | TRBD1 | TRBV7-9 | CASRQGAGETQYF | TGTGCCAGCAGACAGGGGGCTGGGGAGACCCAGTACTTC
- | TRBJ1-5 | - | TRBV5-6 | CASSLGGSWTQPQHF | TGTGCCAGCAGCTTGGGGGGATCGTGGACTCAGCCCCAGCATTTT
few | TRBJ2-3 | TRBD2 | TRBV7-3 | CASSARTSGGADTQYF | TGTGCCAGCAGCGCCCGGACTAGCGGGGGGGCAGATACGCAGTATTTT
- | TRBJ2-2 | - | TRBV5-6 | CASSVLSNTGELFF | TGTGCCAGCAGCGTCCTATCGAACACCGGGGAGCTGTTTTTT
few | TRBJ2-1 | - | TRBV7-2 | CASSLGGINNEQFF | TGTGCCAGCAGCTTGGGCGGGATCAACAATGAGCAGTTCTTC
- | TRBJ2-5 | - | TRBV30 | CAWSVARSSGETQYF | TGTGCCTGGAGTGTAGCCCGAAGCTCCGGAGAGACCCAGTACTTC
few | TRBJ2-3 | TRBD2 | TRBV5-1 | CASSLASGGTDTQYF | TGCGCCAGCAGCTTGGCAAGCGGGGGGACAGATACGCAGTATTTT
few | TRBJ1-2 | TRBD1 | TRBV11-2 | CASSLFGQALSGYTF | TGTGCCAGCAGCTTATTCGGACAGGCACTGTCTGGCTACACCTTC
- | TRBJ1-1 | - | TRBV20-1 | CSARDQPALNTEAFF | TGCAGTGCTAGAGATCAGCCAGCCTTAAACACTGAAGCTTTCTTT
few | TRBJ2-2 | TRBD2 | TRBV27 | CASRGELGGMHTGELFF | TGTGCCAGCCGGGGGGAATTGGGTGGCATGCACACCGGGGAGCTGTTTTTT
many | TRBJ1-3 | TRBD1 | TRBV20-1 | CSAPDRASGNTIYF | TGCAGTGCTCCGGACAGGGCATCTGGAAACACCATATATTTT
- | TRBJ2-5 | - | TRBV7-2 | CASSYQGGEETQYF | TGTGCCAGCAGCTATCAGGGCGGGGAAGAGACCCAGTACTTC
- | TRBJ1-6 | - | TRBV18 | CASSGRTDNSPLHF | TGTGCCAGCTCAGGGCGGACAGATAATTCACCCCTCCACTTT
many | TRBJ2-1 | TRBD2 | TRBV5-1 | CASSRRGAEQFF | TGCGCCAGCAGCAGGCGGGGGGCCGAGCAGTTCTTC
- | TRBJ2-2 | - | TRBV12-3/TRBV12-4 | CASRTSTYTGELFF | TGTGCCAGCAGGACGAGCACCTACACCGGGGAGCTGTTTTTT
many | TRBJ2-2 | - | TRBV5-1 | CASSLTVTGELFF | TGTGCCAGCAGCTTAACGGTCACCGGGGAGCTGTTTTTT